This T cell receptor beta chain was recovered during a study of blood T cell repertoires in COVID-19. Produced via immunoSEQ multiplex PCR; TCRdb's table is partial and in-frame only. The table includes about 270,000 clones, roughly 90% detected once. Across 20 to 25 US areas, participants ranged in age from about 18 to 100 years. Recovery among Cohort 3 donors was established by two negative PCRs, clearance, or symptom resolution. This CDR3 region has 14 residues. CDR1 and CDR2 (germline): MDHEN, SYDVKM. The V and J ends lost 4 bases and 1 base, in that order; junction bases with no gene match: 3. The V gene is TRBV28, the J gene TRBJ2-7, with 8 bases that match TRBD2. This receptor was obtained from a woman aged 45-60 years who had recovered from COVID-19. Specimen: PBMCs or T cells enriched from blood (not recorded which). This CDR3 reads CASSSTSASYEQYF. The CDR3 DNA is TGTGCCAGCAGTTCGACTAGCGCTTCCTACGAGCAGTACTTC.